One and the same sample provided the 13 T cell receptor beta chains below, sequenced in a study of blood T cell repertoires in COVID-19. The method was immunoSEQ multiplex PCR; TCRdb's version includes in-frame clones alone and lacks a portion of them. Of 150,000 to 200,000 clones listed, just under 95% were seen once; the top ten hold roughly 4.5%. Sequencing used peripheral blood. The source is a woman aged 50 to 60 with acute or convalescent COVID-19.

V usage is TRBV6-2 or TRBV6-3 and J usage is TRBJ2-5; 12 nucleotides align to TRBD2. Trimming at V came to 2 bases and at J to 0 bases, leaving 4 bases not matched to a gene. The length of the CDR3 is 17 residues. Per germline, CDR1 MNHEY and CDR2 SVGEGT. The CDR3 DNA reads TGTGCCAGCAGTTACCTAGCGGGGGGGCCTTACCAAGAGACCCAGTACTTC. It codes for CASSYLAGGPYQETQYF.

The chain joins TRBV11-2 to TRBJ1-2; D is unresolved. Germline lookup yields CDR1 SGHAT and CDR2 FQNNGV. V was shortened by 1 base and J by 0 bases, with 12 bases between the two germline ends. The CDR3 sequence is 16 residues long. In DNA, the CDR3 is TGTGCCAGCAGCTTAGGGGAGAGCACGACTAACTATGGCTACACCTTC. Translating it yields CASSLGESTTNYGYTF.

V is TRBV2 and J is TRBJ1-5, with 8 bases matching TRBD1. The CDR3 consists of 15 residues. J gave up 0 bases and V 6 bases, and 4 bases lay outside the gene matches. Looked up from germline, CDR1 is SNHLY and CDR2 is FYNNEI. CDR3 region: CASRPTGGSNQPQHF. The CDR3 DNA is TGTGCCAGCAGACCCACAGGGGGTAGCAATCAGCCCCAGCATTTT.

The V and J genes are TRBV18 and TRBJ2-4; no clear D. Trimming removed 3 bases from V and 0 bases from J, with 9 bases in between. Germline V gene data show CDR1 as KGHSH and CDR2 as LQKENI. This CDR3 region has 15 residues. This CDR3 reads CASSPTALAKNIQYF. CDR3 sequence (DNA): TGTGCCAGCTCACCCACAGCTCTAGCCAAAAACATTCAGTACTTC. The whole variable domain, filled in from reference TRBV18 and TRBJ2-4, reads NAGVMQNPRHLVRRRGQEARLRCSPMKGHSHVYWYRQLPEEGLKFMVYLQKENIIDESGMPKERFSAEFPKEGPSILRIQQVVRGDSAAYFCASSPTALAKNIQYFGAGTRLSVL.

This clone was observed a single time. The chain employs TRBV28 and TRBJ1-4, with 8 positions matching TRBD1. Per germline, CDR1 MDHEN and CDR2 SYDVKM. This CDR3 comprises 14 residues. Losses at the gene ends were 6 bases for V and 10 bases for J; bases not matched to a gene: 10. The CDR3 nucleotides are TGTGCCAGCAGCTACAGGGGGAAGACAGGAAAACTGTTTTTT. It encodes CASSYRGKTGKLFF.

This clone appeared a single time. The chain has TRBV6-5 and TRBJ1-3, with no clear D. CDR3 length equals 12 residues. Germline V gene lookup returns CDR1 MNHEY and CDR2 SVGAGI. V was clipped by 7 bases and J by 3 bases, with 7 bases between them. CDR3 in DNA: TGTGCCAGCACGCACAATGGAAACACCATATATTTT. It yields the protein CASTHNGNTIYF.

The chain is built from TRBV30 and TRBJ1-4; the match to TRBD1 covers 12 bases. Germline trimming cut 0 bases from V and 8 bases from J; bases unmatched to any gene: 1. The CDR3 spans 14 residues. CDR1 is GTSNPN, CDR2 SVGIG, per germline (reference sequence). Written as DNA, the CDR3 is TGTGCCTGGAGTGTAGGGACAGGGGGCGAAAAACTGTTTTTT. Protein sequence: CAWSVGTGGEKLFF.

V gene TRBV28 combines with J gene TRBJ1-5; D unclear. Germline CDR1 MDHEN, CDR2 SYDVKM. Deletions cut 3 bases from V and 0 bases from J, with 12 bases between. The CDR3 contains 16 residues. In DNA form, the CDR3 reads TGTGCCAGCAGTTTTGTGGGCCGTAATAGCAATCAGCCCCAGCATTTT. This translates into CASSFVGRNSNQPQHF.

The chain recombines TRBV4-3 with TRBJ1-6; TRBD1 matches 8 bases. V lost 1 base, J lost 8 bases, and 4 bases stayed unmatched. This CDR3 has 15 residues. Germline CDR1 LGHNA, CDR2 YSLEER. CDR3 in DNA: TGCGCCAGCAGCCAAGGGACAGGGAATCATTCACCCCTCCACTTT. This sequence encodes CASSQGTGNHSPLHF.

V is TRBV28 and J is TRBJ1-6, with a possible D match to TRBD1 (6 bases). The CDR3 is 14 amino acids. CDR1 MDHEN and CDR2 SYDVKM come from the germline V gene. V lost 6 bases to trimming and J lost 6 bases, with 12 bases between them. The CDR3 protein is CASSSGEGNSPLHF. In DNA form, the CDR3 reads TGTGCCAGCAGCTCAGGGGAGGGTAATTCACCCCTCCACTTT.

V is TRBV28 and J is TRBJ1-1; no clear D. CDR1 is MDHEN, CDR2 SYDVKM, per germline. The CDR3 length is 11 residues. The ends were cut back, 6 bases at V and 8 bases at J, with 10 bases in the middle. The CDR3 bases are TGTGCCAGCAGCCTAGGATTCGAAGCTTTCTTT. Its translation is CASSLGFEAFF.

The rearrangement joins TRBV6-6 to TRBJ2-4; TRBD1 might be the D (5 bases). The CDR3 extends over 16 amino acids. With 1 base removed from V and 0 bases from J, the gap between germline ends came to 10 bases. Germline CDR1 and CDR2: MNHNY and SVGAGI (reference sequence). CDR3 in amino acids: CASSYFPGQAKNIQYF. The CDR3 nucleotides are TGTGCCAGCAGTTACTTCCCAGGGCAAGCCAAAAACATTCAGTACTTC.

CDR3 region: CSARGNRGTGGDGYTF. CDR3 DNA sequence: TGCAGCGCTCGAGGGAACAGGGGGACAGGGGGCGATGGCTACACCTTC. J is TRBJ1-2 and V is TRBV29-1, with 12 bases lining up with TRBD1. Germline V gene sequence: CDR1 SQVTM, CDR2 ANQGSEA. The CDR3 runs to 16 residues. The ends lost 7 bases at V and 6 bases at J; junction bases unmatched: 15.